This T cell receptor (beta chain) was sequenced during a study of cytomegalovirus exposure and HLA in healthy donors. Germline assignment: CDR1 SNHLY and CDR2 FYNNEI. V was pared by 1 base and J by 13 bases, with 11 bases between. The CDR3 has 12 residues. Among the donors, all were healthy bone marrow donors. Regarding this clone: The antigen is undetermined.

The study ran its PCR with 60 Vbeta and 13 Jbeta primers. TCRdb's copy holds only in-frame clones and misses some; the assay was immunoSEQ multiplex PCR. The sample has 75,000 to 80,000 clones; roughly 70% are singletons. Study-wide points: With further analysis later on, most CMV-associated TCR beta chains appeared HLA-restricted.

The chain couples TRBV2 to TRBJ2-1, with no clear D. The origin of this receptor is a man in his 60s in good health and CMV-seropositive. The sequenced sample consisted of PBMCs. Here the CDR3 DNA reads TGTGCCAGCAGTGAAGGGGCGTCGCGCCAGTTCTTC. Protein sequence: CASSEGASRQFF.